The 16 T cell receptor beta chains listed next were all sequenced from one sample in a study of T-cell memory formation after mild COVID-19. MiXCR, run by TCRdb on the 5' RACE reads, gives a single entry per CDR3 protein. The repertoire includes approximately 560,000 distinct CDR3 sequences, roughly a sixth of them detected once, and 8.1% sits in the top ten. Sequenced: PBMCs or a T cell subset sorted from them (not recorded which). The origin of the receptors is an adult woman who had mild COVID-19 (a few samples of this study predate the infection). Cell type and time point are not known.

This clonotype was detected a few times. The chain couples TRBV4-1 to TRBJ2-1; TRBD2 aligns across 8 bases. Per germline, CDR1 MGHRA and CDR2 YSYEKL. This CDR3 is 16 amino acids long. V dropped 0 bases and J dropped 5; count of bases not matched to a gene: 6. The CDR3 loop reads CASSQDGAGANNEQFF. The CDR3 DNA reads TGCGCCAGCAGCCAAGACGGAGCGGGGGCAAACAATGAGCAGTTCTTC.

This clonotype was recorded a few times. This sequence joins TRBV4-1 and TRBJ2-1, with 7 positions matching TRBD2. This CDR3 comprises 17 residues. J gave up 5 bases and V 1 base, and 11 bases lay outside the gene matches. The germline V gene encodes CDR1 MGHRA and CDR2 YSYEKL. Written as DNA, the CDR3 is TGCGCCAGCAGCCAAGCGGTATTGCGGGAGATTAACAATGAGCAGTTCTTC. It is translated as CASSQAVLREINNEQFF.

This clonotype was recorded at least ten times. CDR3 nucleotide sequence: TGTGCCAGCAGATCAGACTCCGATGGGGCCAACGTCCTGACTTTC. Translated: CASRSDSDGANVLTF. The genes are TRBV7-9 and TRBJ2-6; D is undetermined. The CDR3 extends over 15 amino acids. Germline V gene data show CDR1 as SEHNR and CDR2 as FQNEAQ (reference sequence). V lost 6 bases and J 3 bases, leaving 12 bases between the germline ends.

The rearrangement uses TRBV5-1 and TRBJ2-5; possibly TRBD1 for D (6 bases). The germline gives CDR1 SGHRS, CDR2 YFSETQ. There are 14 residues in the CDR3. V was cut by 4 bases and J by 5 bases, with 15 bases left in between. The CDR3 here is CASSAQGSQETQYF. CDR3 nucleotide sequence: TGCGCCAGCAGCGCGCAGGGGTCTCAGGAGACCCAGTACTTC.

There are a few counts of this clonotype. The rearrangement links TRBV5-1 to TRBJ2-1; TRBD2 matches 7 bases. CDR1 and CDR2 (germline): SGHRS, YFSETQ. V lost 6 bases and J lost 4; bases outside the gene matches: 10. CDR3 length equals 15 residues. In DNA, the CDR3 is TGCGCCAGCATGCCGACGACTAGCCTTTACAATGAGCAGTTCTTC. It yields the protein CASMPTTSLYNEQFF.

CDR3 in DNA: TGCGCCAGCAGCCACTCTGGACTAGCGGATGGGACAGATACGCAGTATTTT. Translating gives CASSHSGLADGTDTQYF. This sequence joins TRBV4-1 and TRBJ2-3, with 10 bases that match TRBD2. Trimming cost V 3 bases and J 3 bases; bases outside gene matches: 9. Germline CDR1 MGHRA, CDR2 YSYEKL. CDR3 length equals 17 residues.

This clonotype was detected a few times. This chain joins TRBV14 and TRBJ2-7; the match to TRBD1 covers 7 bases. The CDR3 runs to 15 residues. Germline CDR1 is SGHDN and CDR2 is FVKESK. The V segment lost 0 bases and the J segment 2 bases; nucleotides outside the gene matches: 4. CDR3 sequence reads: CASSQDPGQPYEQYF. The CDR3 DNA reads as TGTGCCAGCAGCCAAGATCCGGGACAGCCCTACGAGCAGTACTTC.

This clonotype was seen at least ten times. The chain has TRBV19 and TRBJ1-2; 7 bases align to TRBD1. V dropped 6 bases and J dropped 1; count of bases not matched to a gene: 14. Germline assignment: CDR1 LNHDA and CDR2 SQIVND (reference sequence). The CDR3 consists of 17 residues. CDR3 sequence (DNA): TGTGCCAGTAGGCAAACCCTGTCAGGGGGATTTAACTATGGCTACACCTTC. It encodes CASRQTLSGGFNYGYTF.

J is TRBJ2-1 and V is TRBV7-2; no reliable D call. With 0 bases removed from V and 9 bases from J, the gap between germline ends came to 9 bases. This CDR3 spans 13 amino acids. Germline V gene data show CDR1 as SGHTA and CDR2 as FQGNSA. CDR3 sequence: CASSLAGPGEQFF. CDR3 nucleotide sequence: TGTGCCAGCAGCTTAGCAGGGCCTGGTGAGCAGTTCTTC.

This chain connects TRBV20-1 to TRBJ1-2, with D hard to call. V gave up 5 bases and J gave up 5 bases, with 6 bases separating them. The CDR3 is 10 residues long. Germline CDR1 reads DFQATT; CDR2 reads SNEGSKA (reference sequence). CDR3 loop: CSAEMYGYTF. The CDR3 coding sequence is TGCAGTGCTGAGATGTATGGCTACACCTTC.

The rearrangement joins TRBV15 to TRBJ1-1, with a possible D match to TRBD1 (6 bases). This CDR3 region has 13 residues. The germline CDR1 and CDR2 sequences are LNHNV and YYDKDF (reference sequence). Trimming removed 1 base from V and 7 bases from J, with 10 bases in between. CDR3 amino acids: CATSRVIQGEAFF. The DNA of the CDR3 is TGTGCCACCAGCAGAGTGATACAGGGTGAAGCTTTCTTT.

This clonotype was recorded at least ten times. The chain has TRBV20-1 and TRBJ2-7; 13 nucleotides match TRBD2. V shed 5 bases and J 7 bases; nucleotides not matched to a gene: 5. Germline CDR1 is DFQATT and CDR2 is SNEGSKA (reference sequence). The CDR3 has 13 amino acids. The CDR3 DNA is TGCAGTGCTCCGACTAGCGGGGGGCGTGAGCAGTACTTC. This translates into CSAPTSGGREQYF.

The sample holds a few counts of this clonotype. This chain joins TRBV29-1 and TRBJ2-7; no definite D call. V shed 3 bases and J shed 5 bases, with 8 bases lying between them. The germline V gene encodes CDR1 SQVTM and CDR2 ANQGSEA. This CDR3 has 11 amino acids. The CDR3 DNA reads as TGCAGCGTTGACGATGTCAACGAGCAGTACTTC. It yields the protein CSVDDVNEQYF.

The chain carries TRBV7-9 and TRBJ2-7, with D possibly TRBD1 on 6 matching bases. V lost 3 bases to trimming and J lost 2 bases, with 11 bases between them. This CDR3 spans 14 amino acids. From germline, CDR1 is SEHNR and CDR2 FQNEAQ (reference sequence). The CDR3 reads CASSLKGQPYEQYF. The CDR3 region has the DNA TGTGCCAGCAGCTTGAAGGGACAACCCTACGAGCAGTACTTC.

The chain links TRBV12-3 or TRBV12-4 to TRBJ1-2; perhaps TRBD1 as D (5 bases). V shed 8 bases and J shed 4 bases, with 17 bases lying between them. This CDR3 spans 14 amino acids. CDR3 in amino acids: CASGSSLRGYGYTF. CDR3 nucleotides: TGTGCCAGCGGTAGCTCACTTAGGGGCTATGGCTACACCTTC.

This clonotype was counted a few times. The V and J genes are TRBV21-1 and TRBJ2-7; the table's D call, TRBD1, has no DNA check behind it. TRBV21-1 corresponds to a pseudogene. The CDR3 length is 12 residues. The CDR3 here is CASSKRVRASYF. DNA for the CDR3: TGTGCCAGCAGCAAAAGAGTGCGCGCCTCTTACTTC.